The TCR beta chain under discussion was sequenced for a study of blood T cell repertoires in COVID-19. Study information: PBMCs, B-cell-depleted T cells, or T cells provided the cDNA or gDNA that made up the material.

The assay was immunoSEQ multiplex PCR, and TCRdb's table has in-frame clones only and misses some. The sample holds about 55,000 clones, about nine tenths seen once. The CDR3 runs to 14 residues. The V end was cut by 7 bases, the J end by 4 bases, with 17 bases between. Germline CDR1 MDHEN, CDR2 SYDVKM. The sequence derives from a man aged 50-59 years with active COVID-19. V usage is TRBV28 and J usage is TRBJ2-7, with D possibly TRBD1 on 6 matching bases. Sequenced input: peripheral blood. As DNA, the CDR3 is TGTGCCAGCACACTGGACAGCTGGTCTTACGAGCAGTACTTC. Translation: CASTLDSWSYEQYF. Complete variable domain (other parts from reference TRBV28 and TRBJ2-7): DVKVTQSSRYLVKRTGEKVFLECVQDMDHENMFWYRQDPGLGLRLIYFSYDVKMKEKGDIPEGYSVSREKKERFSLILESASTNQTSMYLCASTLDSWSYEQYFGPGTRLTVT.